One T cell receptor beta chain is described in this entry. Antigen: not known. V was clipped by 0 bases and J by 4 bases, with 16 bases between them. The length of the CDR3 is 16 residues. Germline lookup yields CDR1 SGHRS and CDR2 YFSETQ. This record comes from a study of blood T cells in healthy people across ages. Whole-study results and caveats: Older age coincided with a roughly linear decline in TCR beta diversity per million T cells.

A minimum of 6.5 million PBMCs was isolated per sample. The use of a sample-barcoded 5' primer and a J-beta primer mix characterized a second PCR of roughly 7 to 12 cycles. Using its own MiXCR run on the 5' RACE reads, TCRdb lists one record per CDR3 protein. This table has 1.5 million to 2 million distinct CDR3 sequences, approximately 28% appearing once. The sample consisted of blood. This receptor was obtained from a woman younger than 45 in good health. This chain joins TRBV5-1 and TRBJ2-5, with a tentative D call TRBD1 (6 bases). CDR3 loop: CASSLAGDYRRETQYF. CDR3 DNA sequence: TGCGCCAGCAGCTTGGCAGGGGATTACAGGCGAGAGACCCAGTACTTC.